The subject of this entry is one TCR beta chain. The CDR3 is 17 amino acids. Germline assignment: CDR1 SEHNR and CDR2 FQNEAQ (reference sequence). Trimming removed 5 bases from V and 5 bases from J; junction bases left unmatched: 10. Study processing details: The assay estimated nucleated cells by amplifying reference gene primers. The data were produced by immunoSEQ multiplex PCR, yet TCRdb's version contains in-frame clones alone and is incomplete. Clonal size and the V and J genes are those of that table, whereas D and trimming came from the DNA. Here the sample spans under 350,000 clones, 65% to 90% being singletons. The data originate from a study of blood T cell repertoires in COVID-19. Study-level background: Spain, Italy and the United States supplied samples that represented acute and convalescent COVID-19. PBMCs, B-cell-depleted T cells, or T cells were the source of the cDNA or gDNA that made up the material.

This clonotype was sampled from a human donor in a cohort sampled during active COVID-19. Sequences were obtained from peripheral blood. This chain connects TRBV7-9 to TRBJ2-5; the match to TRBD2 covers 14 bases. CDR3 region: CASSLGTSGSGGETQYF. The CDR3 nucleotides read TGTGCCAGCAGCCTCGGGACTAGCGGGAGCGGGGGGGAGACCCAGTACTTC.